This TCR beta chain originates from a study of vaccination effects on CD4 cells after COVID-19. Whole-study results and caveats: Late post-vaccination, clones induced by infection and those induced by vaccine underwent marked clonal contraction.

This clone was counted ten times or more. What it binds is not known. The ViraFEST assay expanded antigen-specific CD4+ T cells with viral peptide pools before sequencing. CD4+ T cell isolation took place after 10 days of culture. None of these healthy vaccinees had been infected with SARS-CoV-2 before vaccination. IL-2 at about 10 IU/ml and peptides at around 9.1 ug/ml were added to cultured PBMC, approximately 1.9 million per well. Half the medium was swapped for IL-2 medium on days 3 and 7. Here immunoSEQ multiplex PCR was the method, and the copy in TCRdb shows in-frame clones only, minus some. The sample lists tens of thousands of clones; more than 60% were seen once. The material sequenced was CD4+ T cells from PBMCs cultured with SARS-CoV-2 spike peptides, taken before COVID-19 vaccination. The receptor's source is a human donor who received a COVID-19 vaccine.

CDR3 coding DNA: TGTGCCAGCAGCGAGCAGACAACCAACACCGGGGAGCTGTTTTTT. Protein: CASSEQTTNTGELFF. This rearrangement joins TRBV9 to TRBJ2-2; D call uncertain. Trimming pared 3 bases from V and 2 bases from J, leaving 11 bases between. Germline-derived CDR1 and CDR2 are SGDLS and YYNGEE. The CDR3 spans 15 residues.